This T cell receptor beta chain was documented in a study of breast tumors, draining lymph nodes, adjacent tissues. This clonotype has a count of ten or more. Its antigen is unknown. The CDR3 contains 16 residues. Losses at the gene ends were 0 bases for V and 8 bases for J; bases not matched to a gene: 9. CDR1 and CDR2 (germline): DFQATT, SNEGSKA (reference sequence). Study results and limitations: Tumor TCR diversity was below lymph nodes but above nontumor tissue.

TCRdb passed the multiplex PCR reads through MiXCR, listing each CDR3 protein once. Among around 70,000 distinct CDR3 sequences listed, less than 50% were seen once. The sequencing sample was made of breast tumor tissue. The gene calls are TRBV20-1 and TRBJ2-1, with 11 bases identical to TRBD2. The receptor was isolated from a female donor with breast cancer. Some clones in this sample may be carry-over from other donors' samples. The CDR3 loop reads CSARDRIAGGPHEQFF. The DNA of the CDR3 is TGCAGTGCTAGAGACAGAATAGCGGGAGGGCCGCATGAGCAGTTCTTC.